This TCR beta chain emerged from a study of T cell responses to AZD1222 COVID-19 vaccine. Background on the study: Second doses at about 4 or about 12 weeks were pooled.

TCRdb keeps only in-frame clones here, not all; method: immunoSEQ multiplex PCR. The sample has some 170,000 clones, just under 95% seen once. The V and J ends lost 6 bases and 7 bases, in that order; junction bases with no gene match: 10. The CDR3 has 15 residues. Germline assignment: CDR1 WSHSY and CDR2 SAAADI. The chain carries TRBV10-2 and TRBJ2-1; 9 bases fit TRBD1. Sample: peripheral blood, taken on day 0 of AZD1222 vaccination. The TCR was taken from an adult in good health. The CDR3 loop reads CASRPPGQGKNEQFF. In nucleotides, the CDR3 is TGCGCCAGCAGACCTCCGGGACAGGGCAAGAATGAGCAGTTCTTC.